Below, 10 T cell receptor beta chains from the same sample are listed, as sequenced in a study of blood T cells in healthy people across ages. The use of a sample-barcoded 5' primer and a J-beta primer mix characterized a second PCR of about 6 to 11 cycles. TCRdb reprocessed the 5' RACE reads via MiXCR and lists one record per CDR3 protein. The table lists fewer than 700,000 distinct CDR3 sequences, less than 60% of them singletons, with about 26% in the top ten. Sequenced material: blood. The receptors shown here come from an elderly man in good health.

For this clonotype: An end of the junction does not agree with germline; a read error may underlie this. The chain uses TRBV7-2 and TRBJ1-2; D possibly corresponds to TRBD1 (5 bases). This CDR3 is 15 amino acids long. Germline assignment: CDR1 SGHTA and CDR2 FQGNSA. CDR3 residues: CASSQTGDWVKGCTF. The CDR3 DNA reads as TGTGCCAGCAGCCAAACCGGGGACTGGGTTAAGGGCTGCACCTTC.

The CDR3 DNA sequence: TGTGCCAGCAGCTTAGGTAGCGGGAGGACAGATACGCAGTATTTT. This translates into CASSLGSGRTDTQYF. The J gene is TRBJ2-3, the V gene TRBV7-2; 10 nucleotides match TRBD2. The CDR3 length is 15 residues. V gave up 1 base and J gave up 3 bases; unmatched junction bases: 1. The V gene's germline CDR1 is SGHTA and CDR2 FQGNSA.

The CDR3 DNA reads as TGTGCCAGCAGTTTAAGGGTACATGAGCAGTTCTTC. Protein sequence: CASSLRVHEQFF. The chain carries TRBV12-3 or TRBV12-4 and TRBJ2-1, with D unclear. The CDR3 is 12 residues long. Trimming shortened V by 2 bases and J by 8 bases, and 7 bases separated the two germline ends.

The genes are TRBV12-3 or TRBV12-4 and TRBJ1-5; tentative D call: TRBD1 (6 bases). CDR3 length: 15 amino acids. The V and J ends lost 5 bases and 7 bases respectively, with 18 bases between them. The chain's CDR3 is CASSLPPRGGQPQHF. The CDR3 DNA reads TGTGCCAGCAGTCTCCCTCCTAGGGGGGGACAGCCCCAGCATTTT.

This clonotype was seen only a few times. This chain uses TRBV5-5 with TRBJ2-2, with D tentatively TRBD1 or TRBD2 (5 bases each). CDR3 size: 13 residues. The germline CDR1 and CDR2 sequences are SGHKS and YYEKEE (reference sequence). Trimming left V 4 bases short and J 7 bases short, with 11 bases between. This CDR3 reads CASSPRGDGELFF. CDR3 DNA sequence: TGTGCCAGCAGCCCACGGGGCGACGGGGAGCTGTTTTTT.

The CDR3 nucleotides read TGTGCCAGCAGCTTGACACCGTCCAGCTCCTATAATTCACCCCTCCACTTT. Translation gives CASSLTPSSSYNSPLHF. The V gene is TRBV7-2, the J gene TRBJ1-6, with D unresolved. Trimming took 3 bases from V and 0 from J, leaving 12 bases between them. CDR3 size: 17 residues. Per germline, CDR1 SGHTA and CDR2 FQGNSA.

This clonotype has more than one count but fewer than ten. V usage is TRBV9 and J usage is TRBJ2-3; maybe TRBD2 (5 bases). Germline CDR1 and CDR2: SGDLS and YYNGEE. The CDR3 has 14 residues. Trimming removed 3 bases from V and 4 bases from J, with 12 bases in between. The CDR3 loop is CASSEGGFADTQYF. CDR3 DNA sequence: TGTGCCAGCAGCGAGGGCGGGTTCGCAGATACGCAGTATTTT.

Details on this clonotype: Its ends do not fully match the called genes, so a read error is possible. The rearrangement joins TRBV7-9 to TRBJ1-4, with D possibly TRBD1 on 5 matching bases. The V gene's germline CDR1 is SEHNR and CDR2 FQNEAQ (reference sequence). The CDR3 spans 16 residues. The CDR3: CASSSPPTGTPPKPFF. DNA for the CDR3: TGTGCCAGCAGCTCGCCCCCCACCGGGACGCCCCCTAAACCGTTTTTT.

The V gene is TRBV7-3, the J gene TRBJ2-6, with D possibly TRBD1 on 7 matching bases. The CDR3 extends over 18 amino acids. The V gene's germline CDR1 is SGHTA and CDR2 FQGTGA. The germline V and J ends were trimmed by 4 bases and 0 bases, with 16 bases remaining between them. The CDR3 spells CASSSQGGLDSGANVLTF. The CDR3 nucleotides read TGTGCCAGCAGCTCCCAGGGGGGTTTGGACTCTGGGGCCAACGTCCTGACTTTC.

The rearrangement links TRBV18 to TRBJ2-1; 9 bases are shared with TRBD1. Germline V lookup: CDR1 KGHSH, CDR2 LQKENI. The CDR3 has 15 amino acids. The ends lost 2 bases at V and 4 bases at J; junction bases unmatched: 3. DNA of the CDR3: TGTGCCAGCTCACCATTAGGACAGGGGTACAATGAGCAGTTCTTC. Translated: CASSPLGQGYNEQFF.